These 13 T cell receptor beta chains originate from one sample sequenced in a study of blood T cell repertoires in COVID-19. Generated by immunoSEQ multiplex PCR, the TCRdb table keeps only in-frame clones and is missing some. Of 250,000 to 350,000 clones detected, approximately 87% appear once; the ten largest clones hold 3% to 4%. The material sequenced was peripheral blood. The receptors here all came from a woman between 45 and 65 years old with active or convalescent COVID-19.

In its sample, this clone was seen once. The chain is built from TRBV4-3 and TRBJ1-3; D gene ambiguous. The CDR3 has 13 residues. Trimming shortened V by 2 bases and J by 8 bases, and 10 bases separated the two germline ends. Germline V gene lookup returns CDR1 LGHNA and CDR2 YSLEER. As DNA, the CDR3 is TGCGCCAGCAGCCAATCCCTAGAAGACACCATATATTTT. As protein: CASSQSLEDTIYF.

V is TRBV7-2 and J is TRBJ1-4; unclear D gene. The V and J ends lost 7 bases and 4 bases respectively, with 13 bases between them. Germline CDR1 SGHTA, CDR2 FQGNSA. The CDR3 is 14 amino acids. In DNA, the CDR3 is TGTGCCAGCAACCGCCCGGGGATTAATGAAAAACTGTTTTTT. Translated: CASNRPGINEKLFF.

The chain is built from TRBV9 and TRBJ2-3; 12 bases align to TRBD2. Unmatched junction bases numbered 2, after V lost 3 bases and J lost 0 bases. The CDR3 is 16 amino acids. Looked up from germline, CDR1 is SGDLS and CDR2 is YYNGEE. CDR3 in amino acids: CASSASGGESTDTQYF. In DNA form, the CDR3 reads TGTGCCAGCAGCGCTAGCGGGGGGGAGAGCACAGATACGCAGTATTTT. Full variable domain (remainder filled in from reference TRBV9 and TRBJ2-3): DSGVTQTPKHLITATGQRVTLRCSPRSGDLSVYWYQQSLDQGLQFLIQYYNGEERAKGNILERFSAQQFPDLHSELNLSSLELGDSALYFCASSASGGESTDTQYFGPGTRLTVL.

The chain recombines TRBV7-2 with TRBJ1-2, with TRBD1 matching 9 bases. The CDR3 covers 16 residues. With V trimmed by 5 bases and J by 6 bases, 13 bases remained unmatched. Looked up from germline, CDR1 is SGHTA and CDR2 is FQGNSA. The CDR3 DNA is TGTGCCAGCAGCGTTGGACCGGGACAGGGCCAAAATGGCTACACCTTC. Translation gives CASSVGPGQGQNGYTF.

The V and J genes are TRBV2 and TRBJ1-1, with a tentative D call TRBD1 (6 bases). Germline V gene data show CDR1 as SNHLY and CDR2 as FYNNEI. The CDR3 consists of 13 residues. V lost 6 bases and J lost 1, with 9 bases in between. The CDR3 loop is CASRGQSNTEAFF. CDR3 DNA sequence: TGTGCCAGCAGAGGACAGTCGAACACTGAAGCTTTCTTT.

The rearrangement joins TRBV7-2 to TRBJ2-7; 9 nucleotides align to TRBD1. There are 14 residues in the CDR3. Germline CDR1 reads SGHTA; CDR2 reads FQGNSA. Losses at the gene ends were 3 bases for V and 6 bases for J; bases not matched to a gene: 6. DNA for the CDR3: TGTGCCAGCAGCTTCCCGGGACAGGGATTCGAGCAGTACTTC. Translation: CASSFPGQGFEQYF.

The rearrangement links TRBV9 to TRBJ2-2, with 7 bases that match TRBD1. The CDR3 sequence is 15 residues long. V shed 2 bases and J 1 base; nucleotides not matched to a gene: 2. CDR1 is SGDLS and CDR2 is YYNGEE in the germline V gene. The CDR3 here is CASSVTGRNTGELFF. The CDR3, as DNA: TGTGCCAGCAGCGTGACAGGGAGGAACACCGGGGAGCTGTTTTTT.

The V gene is TRBV7-3, the J gene TRBJ1-5; 7 positions agree with TRBD1. In germline, CDR1 is SGHTA, CDR2 FQGTGA. The V and J ends lost 5 bases and 7 bases, in that order; junction bases with no gene match: 5. The CDR3 length is 13 residues. The CDR3 coding sequence is TGTGCCAGCAGCCTGGACAGGACCCAGCCCCAGCATTTT. Protein: CASSLDRTQPQHF.

This chain uses TRBV19 with TRBJ1-5; the D is unclear. The germline gives CDR1 LNHDA, CDR2 SQIVND (reference sequence). The CDR3 contains 13 residues. V was pared by 3 bases and J by 10 bases, with 13 bases between. CDR3 coding DNA: TGTGCCAGTAGTATCGAGGTAAGAGGACCCCAGCATTTT. Translated, it gives CASSIEVRGPQHF. The whole variable domain, filled in from reference TRBV19 and TRBJ1-5, reads DGGITQSPKYLFRKEGQNVTLSCEQNLNHDAMYWYRQDPGQGLRLIYYSQIVNDFQKGDIAEGYSVSREKKESFPLTVTSAQKNPTAFYLCASSIEVRGPQHFGDGTRLSIL.

The rearrangement joins TRBV27 to TRBJ1-6; D ambiguous. The CDR3 length is 17 residues. The germline V gene has CDR1 MNHEY and CDR2 SMNVEV (reference sequence). The V end was cut by 6 bases, the J end by 0 bases, with 15 bases between. The CDR3 bases are TGTGCCAGCAGCCTAGGTTCCGGGAGCTCCTATAATTCACCCCTCCACTTT. The encoded protein is CASSLGSGSSYNSPLHF.

V usage is TRBV7-6 and J usage is TRBJ1-5; D possibly corresponds to TRBD1 (5 bases). The V end was cut by 2 bases, the J end by 4 bases, with 9 bases between. The germline gives CDR1 SGHVS, CDR2 FNYEAQ. The CDR3 contains 14 residues. The chain's CDR3 is CASSLSGPNQPQHF. The CDR3 DNA is TGTGCCAGCAGCTTATCAGGGCCTAATCAGCCCCAGCATTTT.

The V and J genes are TRBV29-1 and TRBJ2-5, with a weak D call TRBD1 (6 bases). The CDR3 runs 15 residues. CDR1 and CDR2 (germline): SQVTM, ANQGSEA. Trimming pared 1 base from V and 2 bases from J, leaving 14 bases between. CDR3 protein: CSVEALGTKQETQYF. DNA for the CDR3: TGCAGCGTTGAAGCCCTGGGGACAAAGCAAGAGACCCAGTACTTC.

CDR3 sequence: CASSPRQSTYEQYF. The DNA for the CDR3 is TGTGCCAGCTCACCACGACAGAGCACCTACGAGCAGTACTTC. The chain is built from TRBV18 and TRBJ2-7, with D possibly matching TRBD1 (5 bases). Looked up from germline, CDR1 is KGHSH and CDR2 is LQKENI. The V end lost 1 base, the J end lost 2 bases, and 9 bases lay between the germline ends. This CDR3 is 14 amino acids long.